Listed here is a single T cell receptor (beta chain). Its antigen is undetermined. The germline V gene has CDR1 MGHRA and CDR2 YSYEKL. The CDR3 sequence is 14 residues long. With 1 base removed from V and 8 bases from J, the gap between germline ends came to 14 bases. The TCR-sequenced patients were three responders to pembrolizumab. The record originates from a study of PD-1 blockade in mismatch repair-deficient tumors. Study findings and constraints: After pembrolizumab, tumor-resident clones rose rapidly, then generally contracted before radiologic responses.

Data came from immunoSEQ multiplex PCR; TCRdb stores just in-frame clones and leaves some out. The table records 120,000 or so clones, roughly nine tenths of them present only once. Material: peripheral blood, obtained 44 weeks after starting pembrolizumab. The clonotype originates from an adult with mismatch repair-deficient cancer. This chain joins TRBV4-1 and TRBJ1-1; no reliable D call. CDR3 DNA sequence: TGCGCCAGCAGCCAAGTATCGTGGGATCGGGAAGCTTTCTTT. Encoded protein: CASSQVSWDREAFF.